Following are 9 T cell receptor beta chains from one sample sequenced in a study of human thymus T cells. Assay used: immunoSEQ multiplex PCR; TCRdb lists only in-frame clones, some missing. The sample lists roughly 130,000 clones; over 85% were seen once. Thymus specimens were resections from corrective heart surgery. Material: thymus tissue. The receptors here all came from a boy less than two years old with a congenital heart defect but otherwise immunologically healthy.

This clone was observed a single time. The V gene is TRBV7-8, the J gene TRBJ1-4; 7 bases align to TRBD1. The J segment lost 5 bases and the V segment lost 1 base, leaving 4 bases of the junction unmatched. Germline V gene lookup returns CDR1 SGHVS and CDR2 FQNEAQ. This CDR3 is 15 amino acids long. The DNA of the CDR3 is TGTGCCAGCAGCTTAGATGGGACAGCAAATGAAAAACTGTTTTTT. Encoded protein: CASSLDGTANEKLFF.

The chain combines TRBV15 with TRBJ1-3, with TRBD1 identical over 8 bases. CDR1 and CDR2 (germline): LNHNV, YYDKDF (reference sequence). The CDR3 is 15 residues long. Trimming at V came to 5 bases and at J to 4 bases, leaving 7 bases not matched to a gene. The CDR3 DNA reads TGTGCCACCAGCGACTGGACAGGGCCCGGAAACACCATATATTTT. This gives the protein CATSDWTGPGNTIYF.

The chain recombines TRBV7-8 with TRBJ2-7, with 7 nucleotides matching TRBD1. Trimming took 5 bases from V and 3 from J; bases not matched to a gene: 10. Germline CDR1 and CDR2: SGHVS and FQNEAQ. The CDR3 spans 15 residues. The CDR3 region has the DNA TGTGCCAGCAGCGTCCGGGACAGTGACCACTACGAGCAGTACTTC. Its translation is CASSVRDSDHYEQYF.

The chain has TRBV19 and TRBJ1-1; D not certain. The length of the CDR3 is 14 residues. Trimming pared 3 bases from V and 1 base from J, leaving 9 bases between. Germline V CDR1 and CDR2: LNHDA, SQIVND (reference sequence). DNA for the CDR3: TGTGCCAGTAGTATTGCCCGCAAGAACACTGAAGCTTTCTTT. Protein: CASSIARKNTEAFF.

The chain is built from TRBV2 and TRBJ2-3; D ambiguous. Between the trimmed V and J ends, which lost 8 bases and 0 bases, there was a span of 9 bases. This CDR3 region has 13 residues. Germline loops: CDR1 SNHLY, CDR2 FYNNEI. In nucleotides, the CDR3 is TGTGCCAGCGGGAATACTAGCACAGATACGCAGTATTTT. Amino acids: CASGNTSTDTQYF.

This chain connects TRBV6-1 to TRBJ1-1; TRBD1 aligns across 7 bases. Germline V gene sequence: CDR1 MNHNS, CDR2 SASEGT. The J segment lost 10 bases and the V segment lost 6 bases, leaving 5 bases of the junction unmatched. The CDR3 contains 11 residues. The CDR3 is CASSAGQLAFF. CDR3 DNA sequence: TGTGCCAGCAGCGCGGGACAGTTAGCTTTCTTT.

CDR3 sequence reads: CASSPAGFPDTQYF. CDR3 DNA sequence: TGTGCCAGCTCACCAGCCGGGTTTCCAGATACGCAGTATTTT. V and J are TRBV18 and TRBJ2-3; D is unresolved. The germline V gene has CDR1 KGHSH and CDR2 LQKENI. The V gene lost 2 bases and the J gene lost 4 bases, with 10 bases spanning the gap. The CDR3 spans 14 residues.

This clone appeared once. V gene TRBV2 combines with J gene TRBJ2-1; maybe TRBD2 (6 bases). V lost 6 bases, J lost 2 bases, and 11 bases lay in between. The CDR3 consists of 14 residues. Germline values: CDR1 SNHLY, CDR2 FYNNEI. The CDR3 DNA reads TGTGCCAGCAGCACTAGCTTAGCCTACAATGAGCAGTTCTTC. This translates into CASSTSLAYNEQFF.

V is TRBV30 and J is TRBJ1-5, with 8 bases matching TRBD1. The V and J ends lost 3 bases and 7 bases, in that order; junction bases with no gene match: 8. This CDR3 contains 14 residues. Germline V lookup: CDR1 GTSNPN, CDR2 SVGIG (reference sequence). The CDR3 reads CAWSYDRGGQPQHF. CDR3 in DNA: TGTGCCTGGAGCTACGACAGGGGCGGGCAGCCCCAGCATTTT.